These T cell receptor beta chains were read from a single sample in a study of shared clonotypes between healthy human individuals. Some clones are missing from TCRdb's copy, which holds only in-frame ones; the method was immunoSEQ multiplex PCR. Among 1,500,000 or so clones listed, around 97% were seen once. Sequenced sample: naive CD4+ T cells sorted from blood. These receptors came from a man aged 25-45 years in good health. The CDR3 runs from the conserved cysteine through the conserved F or W. The D gene is left open where the match is weak. The size field is filled for only some rows; it gives once, few, many or a size class.

j_call clone_size cdr3_length v_call d_call cdr3_aa cdr3_nt
TRBJ1-1 . 16 TRBV18 . CASSPGSGRMNTEAFF TGTGCCAGCTCACCAGGGTCAGGAAGAATGAACACTGAAGCTTTCTTT
TRBJ1-4 . 15 TRBV4-1 . CASSQDQVEGEKLFF TGCGCCAGCAGCCAAGATCAGGTCGAGGGGGAAAAACTGTTTTTT
TRBJ1-5 . 14 TRBV2 TRBD1 CASRRTGSNQPQHF TGTGCCAGCCGCAGGACAGGGAGTAATCAGCCCCAGCATTTT
TRBJ2-3 . 15 TRBV5-1 TRBD2 CASSPSSGSGDTQYF TGCGCCAGCAGTCCGTCTAGCGGGAGTGGAGATACGCAGTATTTT
TRBJ2-3 once 17 TRBV2 TRBD2 CASSDGGLAGVADTQYF TGTGCCAGCAGTGACGGTGGACTAGCGGGAGTGGCAGATACGCAGTATTTT
TRBJ2-7 . 13 TRBV28 TRBD1 CASARGLLYEQYF TGTGCCAGTGCAAGGGGGCTCCTATACGAGCAGTACTTC
TRBJ2-7 . 16 TRBV28 . CASSFNRWGRSYEQYF TGTGCCAGCAGTTTTAATCGGTGGGGAAGGTCCTACGAGCAGTACTTC
TRBJ2-7 few 16 TRBV7-8 . CASSSADPAETYEQYF TGTGCCAGCAGCTCAGCTGATCCAGCTGAAACCTACGAGCAGTACTTC
TRBJ2-1 . 15 TRBV9 . CASSVDSTTYNEQFF TGTGCCAGCAGCGTAGACAGTACAACCTACAATGAGCAGTTCTTC
TRBJ2-7 . 14 TRBV10-1 . CASRGTPGWYEQYF TGCGCCAGCAGAGGGACACCCGGCTGGTACGAGCAGTACTTC
TRBJ2-1 . 12 TRBV18 . CASSPSHNEQFF TGTGCCAGCTCACCATCCCACAATGAGCAGTTCTTC
TRBJ2-7 . 15 TRBV7-2 TRBD2 CASSLGSGGSYEQYF TGTGCCAGCAGCTTAGGTAGCGGGGGAAGCTACGAGCAGTACTTC
TRBJ2-7 . 16 TRBV5-1 TRBD1 CASSLTMDRFTYEQYF TGCGCCAGCAGCTTGACCATGGACAGGTTTACCTACGAGCAGTACTTC
TRBJ2-7 . 13 TRBV2 TRBD2 CASGTGGWDEQYF TGTGCCAGCGGGACGGGAGGATGGGACGAGCAGTACTTC
TRBJ2-3 once 15 TRBV7-9 . CASSLTGLRTDTQYF TGTGCCAGCAGCTTAACGGGTCTGCGCACAGATACGCAGTATTTT
TRBJ2-7 . 15 TRBV27 . CASSSPPGKTYEQYF TGTGCCAGCAGTTCACCCCCGGGAAAAACCTACGAGCAGTACTTC